The 19 T cell receptor beta chains given below trace back to one sample, sequenced in a study of beta chain features in type 1 diabetes. Every bit of the isolated RNA underwent reverse transcription, so sequencing read expressed TCRB transcripts. Sequenced by immunoSEQ multiplex PCR; TCRdb stores in-frame clones only, minus some. The data contain about 900,000 clones, under 20% of them seen just once; the ten biggest clones take up 0.02% to 0.025%. Sequences were obtained from naive CD4+ T cells from blood. These receptors all come from a young woman in good health.

The chain recombines TRBV28 with TRBJ2-3; 10 positions agree with TRBD2. This CDR3 is 15 amino acids long. V lost 4 bases, J lost 4 bases, and 5 bases stayed unmatched. Germline-derived CDR1 and CDR2 are MDHEN and SYDVKM. CDR3 DNA sequence: TGTGCCAGCAGTTCAGCGGGAGGGTGGGCAGATACGCAGTATTTT. It translates to CASSSAGGWADTQYF. Based on the CDR3 plus reference TRBV28 and TRBJ2-3, the full variable domain is DVKVTQSSRYLVKRTGEKVFLECVQDMDHENMFWYRQDPGLGLRLIYFSYDVKMKEKGDIPEGYSVSREKKERFSLILESASTNQTSMYLCASSSAGGWADTQYFGPGTRLTVL.

The genes are TRBV7-9 and TRBJ1-2, with 8 bases matching TRBD1. Trimming at V came to 4 bases and at J to 7 bases, leaving 11 bases not matched to a gene. The germline gives CDR1 SEHNR, CDR2 FQNEAQ (reference sequence). CDR3 length equals 15 residues. CDR3 nucleotides: TGTGCCAGCAGCTCGCCCAACAGGGGGAGTGGTGGCTACACCTTC. This sequence encodes CASSSPNRGSGGYTF.

V is TRBV5-1 and J is TRBJ2-3, with 7 nucleotides matching TRBD1. The CDR3 totals 17 residues. Germline V CDR1 and CDR2: SGHRS, YFSETQ. Trimming removed 4 bases from V and 0 bases from J; junction bases left unmatched: 11. CDR3 sequence: CASSQNPTGSSTDTQYF. As DNA, the CDR3 is TGCGCCAGCAGCCAAAACCCGACAGGGAGTAGCACAGATACGCAGTATTTT.

The chain is built from TRBV4-2 and TRBJ1-5; D uncertain. V was pared by 0 bases and J by 2 bases, with 11 bases between. In germline, CDR1 is LGHNA, CDR2 YNFKEQ. This CDR3 contains 16 residues. CDR3 sequence: CASSQDSEWRNQPQHF. CDR3 nucleotides: TGTGCCAGCAGCCAAGATTCGGAATGGCGCAATCAGCCCCAGCATTTT.

This clone was seen more than once but under ten times. This CDR3 is CASSYSGRGGDTQYF. The CDR3 DNA follows: TGTGCCAGCAGTTACTCAGGGCGGGGGGGAGATACGCAGTATTTT. The rearrangement links TRBV6-5 to TRBJ2-3; TRBD2 matches at 9 bases. Germline V lookup: CDR1 MNHEY, CDR2 SVGAGI. The CDR3 length is 15 residues. V was clipped by 0 bases and J by 5 bases; unmatched bases: 3.

CDR3 protein: CASSRGPSYNEQFF. Written as DNA, the CDR3 is TGTGCCAGTAGTCGGGGACCATCCTACAATGAGCAGTTCTTC. The V and J genes are TRBV19 and TRBJ2-1; D may match TRBD1 or TRBD2 (5 bases each). CDR1 and CDR2 from the germline V gene are LNHDA and SQIVND (reference sequence). V was shortened by 5 bases and J by 1 base, with 9 bases between the two germline ends. This CDR3 comprises 14 residues. Filled out from reference TRBV19 and TRBJ2-1, the complete variable domain reads DGGITQSPKYLFRKEGQNVTLSCEQNLNHDAMYWYRQDPGQGLRLIYYSQIVNDFQKGDIAEGYSVSREKKESFPLTVTSAQKNPTAFYLCASSRGPSYNEQFFGPGTRLTVL.

A few counts support this clone. The chain couples TRBV10-3 to TRBJ2-5, with 12 nucleotides matching TRBD2. The CDR3 extends over 17 amino acids. Germline trimming cut 0 bases from V and 4 bases from J; bases unmatched to any gene: 6. Germline assignment: CDR1 ENHRY and CDR2 SYGVKD. CDR3 in amino acids: CAISESRSSGRGETQYF. For the CDR3, the DNA is TGTGCCATCAGTGAGTCGAGGTCTAGCGGGAGGGGAGAGACCCAGTACTTC.

V and J are TRBV7-2 and TRBJ2-1; 8 bases map to TRBD1. V was clipped by 4 bases and J by 6 bases; unmatched bases: 2. Germline V gene data show CDR1 as SGHTA and CDR2 as FQGNSA. The CDR3 sequence is 13 residues long. CDR3 region: CASSSTGVNEQFF. In DNA form, the CDR3 reads TGTGCCAGCAGCTCGACAGGGGTCAATGAGCAGTTCTTC.

This clone was counted a few times. The CDR3 nucleotides read TGTGCCAGCAGTTCTAGCGGGAGGGGGGAAGAGACCCAGTACTTC. Protein: CASSSSGRGEETQYF. This chain joins TRBV25-1 and TRBJ2-5; 12 positions agree with TRBD2. The J segment lost 3 bases and the V segment lost 5 bases, leaving 4 bases of the junction unmatched. The V gene's germline CDR1 is MGHDK and CDR2 SYGVNS. The CDR3 length is 15 residues.

The CDR3 DNA reads as TGTGCCAGCAGCGCCGGGACTAGAGTGGTGGGAGATACGCAGTATTTT. Residues: CASSAGTRVVGDTQYF. The V call is TRBV9, the J call TRBJ2-3, with 8 bases identical to TRBD2. V dropped 3 bases and J dropped 5; count of bases not matched to a gene: 11. The CDR3 totals 16 residues. Germline V gives CDR1 SGDLS, CDR2 YYNGEE.

A remark on this clone: The identical CDR3 is also encoded by other nucleotide sequences in the sample. The genes are TRBV6-5 and TRBJ1-3; maybe TRBD1 (6 bases). V was trimmed by 0 bases and J by 4 bases, leaving 7 bases between them. Germline V gene sequence: CDR1 MNHEY, CDR2 SVGAGI. The CDR3 has 14 amino acids. CDR3: CASSYSQGGNTIYF. In DNA form, the CDR3 reads TGTGCCAGCAGTTACTCTCAGGGGGGAAACACCATATATTTT.

The table lists this clone with a few counts. The chain combines TRBV7-2 with TRBJ2-3, with 15 positions matching TRBD2. Germline values: CDR1 SGHTA, CDR2 FQGNSA. The CDR3 sequence is 16 residues long. The V and J ends lost 1 base and 7 bases, in that order; junction bases with no gene match: 3. The CDR3 region is CASSLGGTSGRNTQYF. CDR3 coding DNA: TGTGCCAGCAGCTTAGGGGGGACTAGCGGGAGGAATACGCAGTATTTT. Supplemented by reference TRBV7-2 and TRBJ2-3, the full variable domain reads GAGVSQSPSNKVTEKGKDVELRCDPISGHTALYWYRQSLGQGLEFLIYFQGNSAPDKSGLPSDRFSAERTGGSVSTLTIQRTQQEDSAVYLCASSLGGTSGRNTQYFGPGTRLTVL.

The chain is built from TRBV28 and TRBJ2-1; 10 bases fit TRBD2. The V gene end was trimmed by 0 bases and the J gene end by 7 bases; junction bases not matched to a gene: 9. The germline gives CDR1 MDHEN, CDR2 SYDVKM. This CDR3 is built from 17 residues. The CDR3 coding sequence is TGTGCCAGCAGTTTATGGGAAAGCGGGAGGGCCGAAAATGAGCAGTTCTTC. Encoded protein: CASSLWESGRAENEQFF. The full variable domain, with the rest looked up from reference TRBV28 and TRBJ2-1, is DVKVTQSSRYLVKRTGEKVFLECVQDMDHENMFWYRQDPGLGLRLIYFSYDVKMKEKGDIPEGYSVSREKKERFSLILESASTNQTSMYLCASSLWESGRAENEQFFGPGTRLTVL.

This clone came up a few times. The V and J genes are TRBV7-9 and TRBJ2-1, with D unclear. This CDR3 region has 13 residues. Germline CDR1 and CDR2: SEHNR and FQNEAQ (reference sequence). The V gene lost 4 bases and the J gene lost 10 bases, with 14 bases spanning the gap. This CDR3 reads CASSSPGSNEQFF. CDR3 DNA sequence: TGTGCCAGCAGCTCCCCTGGGTCCAACGAGCAGTTCTTC.

Only a few counts were recorded for this clone. This chain links TRBV28 with TRBJ2-7, with D perhaps matching TRBD1 (7 bases). The CDR3 has 13 residues. CDR1 is MDHEN, CDR2 SYDVKM, per germline. V lost 6 bases to trimming and J lost 3 bases, with 12 bases between them. The CDR3 coding sequence is TGTGCCAGCAGGGCGGGACAGAACTACGAGCAGTACTTC. Encoded protein: CASRAGQNYEQYF.

In this sample, this clone turned up a few times. V is TRBV2 and J is TRBJ2-1, with 12 nucleotides matching TRBD2. Germline lookup yields CDR1 SNHLY and CDR2 FYNNEI. The CDR3 is 15 residues long. J was trimmed by 9 bases and V by 6 bases; bases with no gene match: 9. Here the CDR3 reads CASRRGLAGGVEQFF. For the CDR3, the DNA is TGTGCCAGCAGGAGGGGCCTAGCGGGAGGGGTTGAGCAGTTCTTC. The full variable domain, its missing parts supplied by reference TRBV2 and TRBJ2-1, is EPEVTQTPSHQVTQMGQEVILRCVPISNHLYFYWYRQILGQKVEFLVSFYNNEISEKSEIFDDQFSVERPDGSNFTLKIRSTKLEDSAMYFCASRRGLAGGVEQFFGPGTRLTVL.

This sequence joins TRBV7-9 and TRBJ1-4; D gene unclear. V lost 1 base and J 7 bases, leaving 7 bases between the germline ends. The CDR3 is 13 residues long. The germline gives CDR1 SEHNR, CDR2 FQNEAQ (reference sequence). The CDR3 protein is CASSLGGFEKLFF. CDR3 in DNA: TGTGCCAGCAGCTTAGGGGGATTTGAAAAACTGTTTTTT.

The chain recombines TRBV10-3 with TRBJ2-7; a weak D match, TRBD2 (5 bases). V was cut by 2 bases and J by 4 bases, with 18 bases left in between. The length of the CDR3 is 16 residues. Germline CDR1 reads ENHRY; CDR2 reads SYGVKD. The CDR3 DNA reads TGTGCCATCAGTGAGGTGGCTAGCTCAACGAGGTACGAGCAGTACTTC. It codes for CAISEVASSTRYEQYF.

V and J are TRBV28 and TRBJ2-5, with 15 bases matching TRBD2. CDR3 length: 16 residues. J gave up 4 bases and V 5 bases, and 5 bases lay outside the gene matches. Germline-derived CDR1 and CDR2 are MDHEN and SYDVKM. The CDR3 bases are TGTGCCAGCAGTCCCTGGACTAGCGGGAGGGGAGAGACCCAGTACTTC. Amino acid sequence: CASSPWTSGRGETQYF.